The 13 T cell receptor beta chains given below trace back to one sample, sequenced in a study of a mutant IDH1 vaccine in newly diagnosed glioma. Indicated time point: baseline, week 1 (first vaccination visit). Indicated treatment: pre-vaccination baseline after standard-of-care therapy. Here immunoSEQ multiplex PCR was the method, and the copy in TCRdb shows in-frame clones only, minus some. Of about 38,000 clones listed, approximately 78% were seen once; the top ten hold approximately 9.1%. Sequenced material: PBMCs, taken from a glioma patient treated with radiotherapy, temozolomide or both. Receptors originate from a man in his forties with glioma. Some clones in this sample may be carry-over from other donors' samples.

This clone appeared once. The gene calls are TRBV19 and TRBJ1-2; tentatively, D is TRBD1 (6 bases). Germline V CDR1 and CDR2: LNHDA, SQIVND (reference sequence). The CDR3 is 13 amino acids. V lost 3 bases, J lost 5 bases, and 10 bases lay in between. Here the CDR3 reads CASSIDQGYGYTF. The DNA of the CDR3 is TGTGCCAGTAGTATCGATCAGGGGTATGGCTACACCTTC.

This clone was picked up a small number of times. One junction end does not reproduce the germline sequence, and a read error may be involved. The same CDR3 also results from other DNA sequences found in this sample. The V gene is TRBV20-1, the J gene TRBJ1-1; the D is unclear. This CDR3 is built from 11 residues. From germline, CDR1 is DFQATT and CDR2 SNEGSKA (reference sequence). The CDR3 sequence: CSARGNTEAFF. The CDR3 nucleotides are TGCAGTGCCAGAGGGAACACTGAAGCTTTCTTT.

The chain couples TRBV18 to TRBJ1-4; TRBD1 matches 10 bases. Germline trimming cut 0 bases from V and 8 bases from J; bases unmatched to any gene: 3. The CDR3 contains 15 residues. Germline lookup yields CDR1 KGHSH and CDR2 LQKENI. The CDR3 is CASSPPGQGTEKLFF. In DNA, the CDR3 is TGTGCCAGCTCACCACCGGGACAGGGGACAGAAAAACTGTTTTTT. The complete variable domain, with remaining parts taken from reference TRBV18 and TRBJ1-4, reads NAGVMQNPRHLVRRRGQEARLRCSPMKGHSHVYWYRQLPEEGLKFMVYLQKENIIDESGMPKERFSAEFPKEGPSILRIQQVVRGDSAAYFCASSPPGQGTEKLFFGSGTQLSVL.

The chain has TRBV19 and TRBJ2-1, with 9 bases that match TRBD1. The CDR3 loop spans 14 amino acids. Germline assignment: CDR1 LNHDA and CDR2 SQIVND (reference sequence). V dropped 6 bases and J dropped 2; count of bases not matched to a gene: 2. The CDR3 DNA follows: TGTGCCAGTAGATGGACAGGGGCCTACAATGAGCAGTTCTTC. This gives the protein CASRWTGAYNEQFF.

A single count supports this clone. This chain's CDR3 is CASSPPVQGRETQYF. The CDR3 DNA reads TGTGCCAGCAGCCCCCCGGTCCAAGGCAGAGAGACCCAGTACTTC. V is TRBV5-6 and J is TRBJ2-5; D remains unclear. The CDR3 has 15 residues. From germline, CDR1 is SGHDT and CDR2 YYEEEE. V lost 4 bases, J lost 4 bases, and 17 bases lay in between.

J is TRBJ1-2 and V is TRBV9, with TRBD1 matching over 9 bases. V lost 3 bases and J lost 4; bases outside the gene matches: 13. CDR1 SGDLS and CDR2 YYNGEE come from the germline V gene. There are 17 residues in the CDR3. CDR3 loop: CASSGDRDRETGYGYTF. CDR3 bases: TGTGCCAGCAGCGGAGACCGGGACAGGGAGACGGGCTATGGCTACACCTTC.

Written as DNA, the CDR3 is TGTGCCAGCTCAGCCTCCCCCTCCCCGGCCACTGAAGCTTTCTTT. This encodes CASSASPSPATEAFF. The rearrangement joins TRBV18 to TRBJ1-1; D gene ambiguous. The germline V gene has CDR1 KGHSH and CDR2 LQKENI. The CDR3 is made up of 15 amino acids. V was trimmed by 5 bases and J by 4 bases, leaving 17 bases between them. The complete variable domain, with remaining parts taken from reference TRBV18 and TRBJ1-1, reads NAGVMQNPRHLVRRRGQEARLRCSPMKGHSHVYWYRQLPEEGLKFMVYLQKENIIDESGMPKERFSAEFPKEGPSILRIQQVVRGDSAAYFCASSASPSPATEAFFGQGTRLTVV.

In its sample, this clone is medium-sized. This chain links TRBV15 with TRBJ1-4, with TRBD1 matching 11 bases. V lost 0 bases and J lost 12; bases outside the gene matches: 6. This CDR3 has 15 amino acids. CDR1 LNHNV and CDR2 YYDKDF come from the germline V gene (reference sequence). This CDR3 is CATSRDRTGGSELFF. CDR3 sequence (DNA): TGTGCCACCAGCAGAGATCGGACAGGGGGCTCGGAACTGTTTTTT.

The CDR3 DNA sequence: TGTGCCAGCAAGGGTCAGGGAGAATCACCCCTCCACTTT. This codes for CASKGQGESPLHF. This chain connects TRBV2 to TRBJ1-6; TRBD1 is a possible D gene (5 bases). Per germline, CDR1 SNHLY and CDR2 FYNNEI. CDR3 size: 13 residues. V was clipped by 7 bases and J by 10 bases, with 14 bases between them. Drawing the rest from reference TRBV2 and TRBJ1-6, the complete variable domain is EPEVTQTPSHQVTQMGQEVILRCVPISNHLYFYWYRQILGQKVEFLVSFYNNEISEKSEIFDDQFSVERPDGSNFTLKIRSTKLEDSAMYFCASKGQGESPLHFGNGTRLTVT.

The chain recombines TRBV2 with TRBJ1-4, with 8 bases identical to TRBD1. The CDR3 has 14 residues. Germline V gives CDR1 SNHLY, CDR2 FYNNEI. V trimming: 6 bases; J trimming: 8 bases; junction bases outside the gene matches: 8. CDR3 sequence (DNA): TGTGCCAGCAGCGTCGACAGGGGACGGGAAAAACTGTTTTTT. It codes for CASSVDRGREKLFF.

The rearrangement links TRBV5-6 to TRBJ2-6; no clear D. Germline-derived CDR1 and CDR2 are SGHDT and YYEEEE. The CDR3 length is 16 residues. V shed 4 bases and J shed 0 bases, with 11 bases lying between them. This chain's CDR3 is CASSRIQFSGANVLTF. CDR3 nucleotide sequence: TGTGCCAGCAGCCGGATACAGTTCTCTGGGGCCAACGTCCTGACTTTC. Supplemented by reference TRBV5-6 and TRBJ2-6, the full variable domain reads DAGVTQSPTHLIKTRGQQVTLRCSPKSGHDTVSWYQQALGQGPQFIFQYYEEEERQRGNFPDRFSGHQFPNYSSELNVNALLLGDSALYLCASSRIQFSGANVLTFGAGSRLTVL.

The V call is TRBV7-2, the J call TRBJ2-7, with D maybe TRBD1 (5 bases). The V end was cut by 5 bases, the J end by 0 bases, with 14 bases between. The CDR3 consists of 15 residues. CDR1 SGHTA and CDR2 FQGNSA come from the germline V gene. The CDR3 region has the DNA TGTGCCAGCAGCAAGGACAACTGGAGCTCCTACGAGCAGTACTTC. It translates to CASSKDNWSSYEQYF.

This clone appeared once. The J gene is TRBJ1-2, the V gene TRBV5-4; a possible D gene is TRBD1 (5 bases). The CDR3 covers 14 residues. Germline-derived CDR1 and CDR2 are SGHNT and YYREEE (reference sequence). Trimming pared 2 bases from V and 2 bases from J, leaving 10 bases between. The CDR3 loop reads CASSFIQDNYGYTF. Written as DNA, the CDR3 is TGTGCCAGCAGCTTCATACAGGACAACTATGGCTACACCTTC.